Listed here are 15 T cell receptor beta chains from one sample, sequenced in a study of radiotherapy plus CTLA-4 blockade in lung cancer. TCRdb keeps only in-frame clones here, not all; method: immunoSEQ multiplex PCR. The repertoire consists of roughly 90,000 clones, with roughly 79% occurring once and the leading ten covering 3.5% to 4.5%. The material was peripheral blood, obtained from a patient treated with radiotherapy plus ipilimumab. The receptors here all came from a human donor with non-small cell lung cancer who had a partial response to radiotherapy plus ipilimumab. Some clones in this sample may be carry-over from other donors' samples.

This sequence joins TRBV11-2 and TRBJ2-5; D remains unclear. The CDR3 sequence is 13 residues long. CDR1 and CDR2 from the germline V gene are SGHAT and FQNNGV. Trimming shortened V by 8 bases and J by 1 base, and 11 bases separated the two germline ends. CDR3 sequence reads: CASATSSQETQYF. CDR3 DNA sequence: TGTGCCAGCGCCACGTCTAGCCAAGAGACCCAGTACTTC.

The V call is TRBV18, the J call TRBJ2-5; maybe TRBD1 (7 bases). The V end lost 3 bases, the J end lost 3 bases, and 14 bases lay between the germline ends. Germline V CDR1 and CDR2: KGHSH, LQKENI. The CDR3 consists of 15 residues. CDR3 loop: CASSPRGTEKETQYF. The CDR3 nucleotides are TGTGCCAGCTCACCCCGGGGGACAGAGAAAGAGACCCAGTACTTC.

V usage is TRBV5-1 and J usage is TRBJ1-2; possibly TRBD1 for D (5 bases). CDR3 length: 16 amino acids. Germline-derived CDR1 and CDR2 are SGHRS and YFSETQ. Trimming shortened V by 4 bases and J by 7 bases, and 23 bases separated the two germline ends. CDR3 sequence reads: CASSLTAGRAHGGYTF. The CDR3 coding sequence is TGCGCCAGCAGCCTGACAGCGGGACGAGCGCACGGTGGCTACACCTTC.

This chain uses TRBV6-8 with TRBJ2-3; 7 bases are shared with TRBD2. The CDR3 covers 16 residues. The V segment lost 5 bases and the J segment 1 base; nucleotides outside the gene matches: 9. CDR1 is MNHGY, CDR2 SAAAGT, per germline. CDR3 protein: CASSRLGSGGTDTQYF. In DNA, the CDR3 is TGTGCCAGCAGTCGTCTAGGGAGCGGGGGCACAGATACGCAGTATTTT.

The V and J genes are TRBV7-3 and TRBJ2-5; possible D gene TRBD2, 5 bases. Germline lookup yields CDR1 SGHTA and CDR2 FQGTGA. Trimming pared 0 bases from V and 1 base from J, leaving 6 bases between. CDR3 length: 14 amino acids. The CDR3 sequence is CASSLTGGQETQYF. DNA of the CDR3: TGTGCCAGCAGCTTAACAGGAGGCCAAGAGACCCAGTACTTC.

This clone was recorded a few times. This sequence joins TRBV28 and TRBJ2-6, with a tentative D call TRBD1 (6 bases). V was clipped by 6 bases and J by 0 bases, with 12 bases between them. Germline CDR1 MDHEN, CDR2 SYDVKM. CDR3 length: 16 amino acids. The CDR3 loop reads CASRKTGSSGANVLTF. DNA of the CDR3: TGTGCCAGCAGGAAAACAGGGAGCTCTGGGGCCAACGTCCTGACTTTC.

This chain links TRBV5-8 with TRBJ1-3, with unresolved D. Germline lookup yields CDR1 SGHTS and CDR2 YDEGEE. The CDR3 contains 15 residues. Deletions cut 0 bases from V and 1 base from J, with 8 bases between. The CDR3 DNA follows: TGTGCCAGCAGCTTGGGGCCGGGATCTGGAAACACCATATATTTT. Translated: CASSLGPGSGNTIYF.

In this sample, this clone turned up a few times. The chain employs TRBV18 and TRBJ1-3; 7 positions match TRBD1. V lost 3 bases and J lost 0; bases outside the gene matches: 8. This CDR3 is 17 amino acids long. The germline V gene has CDR1 KGHSH and CDR2 LQKENI. The CDR3 loop is CASSPLRQGGSGNTIYF. The CDR3 bases are TGTGCCAGCTCACCCCTTAGACAGGGCGGCTCTGGAAACACCATATATTTT.

V and J are TRBV11-3 and TRBJ2-5; tentative D call: TRBD2 (5 bases). Germline V CDR1 and CDR2: SGHNT, YENEEA. V was clipped by 2 bases and J by 6 bases, with 13 bases between them. The length of the CDR3 is 14 residues. The CDR3 protein is CASSLTGIVQTQYF. The CDR3 bases are TGTGCCAGCAGCTTAACGGGGATCGTACAGACCCAGTACTTC.

V is TRBV28 and J is TRBJ1-5; D not resolved. Germline-derived CDR1 and CDR2 are MDHEN and SYDVKM. The CDR3 is 11 amino acids. Deletions cut 6 bases from V and 7 bases from J, with 7 bases between. The CDR3 spells CASSLTQPQHF. The CDR3 nucleotides are TGTGCCAGCAGCCTGACACAGCCCCAGCATTTT.

This chain uses TRBV11-2 with TRBJ2-1; 9 bases align to TRBD2. Germline CDR1 and CDR2: SGHAT and FQNNGV. The CDR3 covers 14 residues. Germline trimming cut 10 bases from V and 9 bases from J; bases unmatched to any gene: 13. CDR3 sequence (DNA): TGTGCCACCTCCGTGCGGGAGGGCCGGGGTGAGCAGTTCTTC. This codes for CATSVREGRGEQFF. Filled out from reference TRBV11-2 and TRBJ2-1, the complete variable domain reads EAGVAQSPRYKIIEKRQSVAFWCNPISGHATLYWYQQILGQGPKLLIQFQNNGVVDDSQLPKDRFSAERLKGVDSTLKIQPAKLEDSAVYLCATSVREGRGEQFFGPGTRLTVL.

V is TRBV10-3 and J is TRBJ2-6, with a weak D call TRBD1 (5 bases). Germline V gives CDR1 ENHRY, CDR2 SYGVKD. There are 17 residues in the CDR3. Trimming removed 6 bases from V and 0 bases from J, with 15 bases in between. CDR3 in DNA: TGTGCCATCAGCCGGTTGGGGCTCAACTCTGGGGCCAACGTCCTGACTTTC. Its translation: CAISRLGLNSGANVLTF.

The chain carries TRBV7-2 and TRBJ2-5; 10 bases align to TRBD1. The last part of the DNA fits TRBJ2-7 better; the J call may be wrong. CDR1 SGHTA and CDR2 FQGNSA come from the germline V gene. The CDR3 is made up of 15 amino acids. CDR3 protein: CASSFVGQGSREQYF. For the CDR3, the DNA is TGTGCCAGCAGCTTTGTGGGACAGGGGTCCCGCGAGCAGTACTTC.

The V gene is TRBV28, the J gene TRBJ2-2; 7 nucleotides line up with TRBD1. The V and J ends lost 8 bases and 4 bases, in that order; junction bases with no gene match: 1. Per germline, CDR1 MDHEN and CDR2 SYDVKM. The CDR3 totals 12 residues. As DNA, the CDR3 is TGTGCCAGCGAGGGGGCCACCGGGGAGCTGTTTTTT. It is translated as CASEGATGELFF.

The chain employs TRBV9 and TRBJ1-6; 7 bases are a match to TRBD1. V was clipped by 2 bases and J by 10 bases; unmatched bases: 6. CDR1 is SGDLS, CDR2 YYNGEE, per germline. This CDR3 has 14 residues. The chain's CDR3 is CASSVTGAGSPLHF. In nucleotides, the CDR3 is TGTGCCAGCAGCGTTACAGGGGCCGGGTCACCCCTCCACTTT.